This T cell receptor beta chain is from a study of tissue T cells after allogeneic stem cell transplantation. Study results and limitations: Across patients, clones rarely overlapped, yet motif clusters were shared tissue-specifically. Anatomically similar tissues had similar TCR repertoires within each patient. Only a limited share of tissue TCRs appeared in blood or spleen.

CDR1 is SGHDT, CDR2 FRDEAV, per germline. This CDR3 has 12 amino acids. V shed 0 bases and J shed 2 bases, with 3 bases lying between them. TCRbeta CDR3 was sequenced at survey depth with template counts. The table came from immunoSEQ multiplex PCR; TCRdb's copy has only in-frame clones and leaves some out. The table shows nearly 50,000 clones, with roughly 73% occurring only once. As for this clone: The antigen is undetermined. Mouse gene names and germline throughout. The read ends 1 residue before the CDR3 terminus; that terminus is restored from the germline J gene.

The rearrangement uses TRBV14 and TRBJ2-7, with unresolved D. This receptor was obtained from a pool of C57BL/6 mice in good health. The sequencing input was sorted cells pooled from one or two spleens. CDR3 protein: CASSFSTYEQYF. The CDR3 bases that were read are TGTGCCAGCAGTTTCTCCACCTATGAACAGTAC.